The clone carrying this T cell receptor (beta chain) was seen ten or more times. The source of the sample is a study of human T cells and chemical hapten exposure. For the study at large: Diphenylcyclopropenone doses were given weekly to the scalps of patients across the roughly 22-week study. The upper back received 0.01% DPC by patch testing, with results read at 6 days.

Single cDNA molecules in the library carried unique molecular identifiers attached during preparation. TCRdb independently ran MiXCR on the RACE reads; one entry per CDR3 protein. The sample carries some 400,000 distinct CDR3 sequences, around 5% recorded once. Germline CDR1 and CDR2: SGHTA and FQGNSA. The V end was cut by 6 bases, the J end by 0 bases, with 11 bases between. CDR3 size: 14 residues. The time point was: patch test 1, 2 weeks after DPC sensitization. Specified treatment: therapeutic diphenylcyclopropenone sensitization with weekly scalp DPC. The origin of this receptor is a woman aged 45 to 65 with alopecia areata. Some clones in this sample may be carry-over from other donors' samples. The sequencing used whole blood, collected in connection with sensitization to the hapten diphenylcyclopropenone (DPC). This sequence joins TRBV7-2 and TRBJ1-1, with TRBD1 as a possible D gene (6 bases). The CDR3: CASSYRVMNTEAFF. In nucleotides, the CDR3 is TGTGCCAGCAGTTACAGGGTTATGAACACTGAAGCTTTCTTT.